The next 13 T cell receptor beta chains were all read from a single sample in a study of blood T cell repertoires in COVID-19. The table came from immunoSEQ multiplex PCR; TCRdb's copy has only in-frame clones and leaves some out. The table records tens of thousands of clones, roughly 84% of them present only once. The specimen was peripheral blood. The receptors shown here come from an elderly woman with active or convalescent COVID-19.

The gene calls are TRBV28 and TRBJ2-2, with D perhaps TRBD1 (6 bases). The germline CDR1 and CDR2 sequences are MDHEN and SYDVKM. V lost 6 bases to trimming and J lost 6 bases, with 11 bases between them. The CDR3 runs to 13 residues. The CDR3 DNA reads TGTGCCAGCAGCCTACAGGGCGCCGGGGAGCTGTTTTTT. The encoded protein is CASSLQGAGELFF.

The chain links TRBV7-2 to TRBJ2-7, with TRBD1 matching over 9 bases. The V gene end was trimmed by 5 bases and the J gene end by 2 bases; junction bases not matched to a gene: 7. This CDR3 is 15 amino acids long. Germline loops: CDR1 SGHTA, CDR2 FQGNSA. The CDR3 loop is CASSARDRAPYEQYF. The CDR3 nucleotides are TGTGCCAGCAGCGCCCGGGACAGGGCCCCCTACGAGCAGTACTTC. The full variable domain, in which reference TRBV7-2 and TRBJ2-7 provide the parts outside the CDR3, is GAGVSQSPSNKVTEKGKDVELRCDPISGHTALYWYRQSLGQGLEFLIYFQGNSAPDKSGLPSDRFSAERTGGSVSTLTIQRTQQEDSAVYLCASSARDRAPYEQYFGPGTRLTVT.

This chain connects TRBV4-1 to TRBJ1-1; D is perhaps TRBD1 (6 bases). The germline V gene has CDR1 MGHRA and CDR2 YSYEKL. This CDR3 is built from 14 residues. The ends were cut back, 4 bases at V and 5 bases at J, with 14 bases in the middle. CDR3 loop: CASSLITGQTEAFF. CDR3 DNA: TGCGCCAGCAGCCTCATAACCGGACAGACTGAAGCTTTCTTT.

The chain uses TRBV6-2 or TRBV6-3 and TRBJ2-2, with D perhaps TRBD1 (5 bases). The V and J ends lost 5 bases and 15 bases respectively, with 13 bases between them. Germline lookup yields CDR1 MNHEY and CDR2 SVGEGT. The CDR3 has 11 residues. The CDR3 region has the DNA TGTGCCAGCAGTCAAGTCAGGGTGGTGTTTTTT. This codes for CASSQVRVVFF.

In its sample, this clone was seen once. V usage is TRBV12-5 and J usage is TRBJ2-6; perhaps TRBD2 as D (7 bases). V lost 0 bases and J lost 0, with 18 bases in between. The CDR3 spans 20 residues. Germline-derived CDR1 and CDR2 are LGHNT and FRNRAP. The CDR3 here is CASGLVIGGATGSGANVLTF. The CDR3 nucleotides are TGTGCTAGTGGTTTGGTGATTGGGGGGGCTACCGGCTCTGGGGCCAACGTCCTGACTTTC. Full variable domain (outside the CDR3, taken from reference TRBV12-5 and TRBJ2-6): DARVTQTPRHKVTEMGQEVTMRCQPILGHNTVFWYRQTMMQGLELLAYFRNRAPLDDSGMPKDRFSAEMPDATLATLKIQPSEPRDSAVYFCASGLVIGGATGSGANVLTFGAGSRLTVL.

Comment on this clone: A read error may account for a junction end that differs from germline. The genes are TRBV11-2 and TRBJ2-5; D call uncertain. Germline V gene lookup returns CDR1 SGHAT and CDR2 FQNNGV. CDR3 length equals 15 residues. This CDR3 reads CASSIESRFGETQYF. The CDR3 nucleotides read TGTGCCAGCAGCATAGAAAGCAGGTTTGGAGAGACCCAGTACTTC.

The chain couples TRBV6-5 to TRBJ2-7; TRBD2 agrees at 7 bases. The CDR3 has 15 residues. With 9 bases clipped from V and 2 bases from J, the junction kept 13 bases outside the gene matches. The germline V gene has CDR1 MNHEY and CDR2 SVGAGI. CDR3 nucleotides: TGTGCCAGTCAGAAGGGACTACCCCTCGCCTACGAGCAGTACTTC. Its translation: CASQKGLPLAYEQYF.

The sample holds a few counts of this clone. The genes are TRBV5-1 and TRBJ1-2, with D unclear. The ends were cut back, 2 bases at V and 7 bases at J, with 15 bases in the middle. Germline V gene data show CDR1 as SGHRS and CDR2 as YFSETQ. There are 14 residues in the CDR3. CDR3 DNA: TGCGCCAGCAGCTTAGACACGGCGTCTGGTGGCTACACCTTC. Translation gives CASSLDTASGGYTF.

The rearrangement uses TRBV10-3 and TRBJ1-3; D remains ambiguous. The V end lost 10 bases, the J end lost 4 bases, and 11 bases lay between the germline ends. The CDR3 has 12 amino acids. CDR1 is ENHRY and CDR2 is SYGVKD in the germline V gene. In nucleotides, the CDR3 is TGTGCCACTACAGCTCTCGGAAACACCATATATTTT. As protein: CATTALGNTIYF.

About this clone: Mismatch with germline at one junction end may stem from a read error. The chain joins TRBV29-1 to TRBJ2-1; 11 bases line up with TRBD2. From germline, CDR1 is SQVTM and CDR2 ANQGSEA. The CDR3 is 17 residues long. The CDR3 region is CSVEGAVLAGVNNEQFF. DNA for the CDR3: TGCAGCGTCGAAGGCGCCGTACTAGCGGGGGTGAACAATGAGCAGTTCTTC.

Only one count was recorded for this clone. The chain joins TRBV30 to TRBJ1-2, with D tentatively TRBD1 (5 bases). The CDR3 has 11 residues. The germline V gene encodes CDR1 GTSNPN and CDR2 SVGIG (reference sequence). With 6 bases removed from V and 6 bases from J, the gap between germline ends came to 11 bases. The CDR3 reads CACYLGDGYTF. The DNA for the CDR3 is TGTGCCTGCTATCTAGGGGATGGCTACACCTTC.

This clone was seen a handful of times. This chain links TRBV3-1 (or the pseudogene TRBV3-2) with TRBJ1-5, with 7 bases aligning to TRBD1. Germline V gene lookup returns CDR1 LGHDT and CDR2 YNNKEL (reference sequence). Trimming cost V 2 bases and J 1 base; bases outside gene matches: 2. The CDR3 is 15 residues long. This chain's CDR3 is CASSQQGGSNQPQHF. The CDR3 DNA sequence: TGTGCCAGCAGCCAACAGGGGGGAAGCAATCAGCCCCAGCATTTT.

The chain links TRBV7-9 to TRBJ2-7; D is possibly TRBD2 (5 bases). The CDR3 covers 18 residues. From germline, CDR1 is SEHNR and CDR2 FQNEAQ (reference sequence). V was cut by 1 base and J by 5 bases, with 24 bases left in between. The CDR3 DNA reads as TGTGCCAGCAGCTTAGGAGCCCTAGCTTTCAACACGGACGACGAGCAGTACTTC. Encoded protein: CASSLGALAFNTDDEQYF.